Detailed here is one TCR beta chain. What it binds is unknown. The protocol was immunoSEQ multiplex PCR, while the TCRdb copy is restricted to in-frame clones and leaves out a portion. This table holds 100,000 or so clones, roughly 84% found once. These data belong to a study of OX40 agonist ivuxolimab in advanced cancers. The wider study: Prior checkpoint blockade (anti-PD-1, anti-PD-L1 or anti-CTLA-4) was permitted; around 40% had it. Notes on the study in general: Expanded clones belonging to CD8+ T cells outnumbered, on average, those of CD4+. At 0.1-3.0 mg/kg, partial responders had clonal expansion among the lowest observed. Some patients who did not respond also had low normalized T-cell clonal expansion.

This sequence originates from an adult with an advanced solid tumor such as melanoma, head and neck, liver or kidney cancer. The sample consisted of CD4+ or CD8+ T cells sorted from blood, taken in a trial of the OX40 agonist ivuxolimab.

CDR3 DNA sequence: TGCGCCAGCAGCTTGGTTCCGGGGGCAGAGACCCAGTACTTC. Translated: CASSLVPGAETQYF. The chain links TRBV5-1 to TRBJ2-5; the D gene could be TRBD1 or TRBD2 (6 bases each). From germline, CDR1 is SGHRS and CDR2 YFSETQ. The CDR3 is 14 residues long. V was trimmed by 0 bases and J by 4 bases, leaving 10 bases between them.